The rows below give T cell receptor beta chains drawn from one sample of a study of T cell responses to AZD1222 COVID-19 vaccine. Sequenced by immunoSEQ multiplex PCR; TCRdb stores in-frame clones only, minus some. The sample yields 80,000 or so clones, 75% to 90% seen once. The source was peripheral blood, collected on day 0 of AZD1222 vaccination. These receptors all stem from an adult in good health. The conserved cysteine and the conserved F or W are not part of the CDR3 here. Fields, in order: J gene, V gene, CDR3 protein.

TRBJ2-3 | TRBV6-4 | ASSDGAATQY
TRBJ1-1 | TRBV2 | ASSRVMNTEAF
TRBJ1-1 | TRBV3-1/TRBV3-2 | ASSTNSRNSYPF
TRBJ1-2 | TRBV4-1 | ASRDGTGEDGYT
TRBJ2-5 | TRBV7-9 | ASSPPAGGLKTQY
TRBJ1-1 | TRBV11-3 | ASSLWENTEAF
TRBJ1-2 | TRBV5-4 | ASSLAGQGPSNYGYT
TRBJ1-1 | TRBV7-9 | AGKYTMNTEAF
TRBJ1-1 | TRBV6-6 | ASSYSDTEAF
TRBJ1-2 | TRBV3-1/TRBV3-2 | ASSQEFKRAYGYT
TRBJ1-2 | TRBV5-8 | ASSLEMEIIYGYT
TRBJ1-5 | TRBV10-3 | AVRDKGSNQPQH
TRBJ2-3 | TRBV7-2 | ASSLGSGVQDTQY
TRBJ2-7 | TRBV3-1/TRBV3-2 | ASSQFPAIPYEQY
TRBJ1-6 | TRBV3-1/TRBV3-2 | ASSQGGRNNSPLH
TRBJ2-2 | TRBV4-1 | ASSQEGQPNTGELF
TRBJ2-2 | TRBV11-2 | ASTATSGGTGELF
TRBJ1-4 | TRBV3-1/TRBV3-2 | ASSPNKNEKLF
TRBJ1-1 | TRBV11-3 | ASSLGAGSGTEAF
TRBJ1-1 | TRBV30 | AWSVRLGQDLNTEAF
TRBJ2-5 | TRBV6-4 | ATPPAGEETQY
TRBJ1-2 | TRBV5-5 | ASSLGAGTNYGYT
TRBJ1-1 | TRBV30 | AWSGQVNTEAF
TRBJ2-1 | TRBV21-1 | ASSKRTGGAHNEQF
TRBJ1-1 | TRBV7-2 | ASSLRPDYRGGNTEAF
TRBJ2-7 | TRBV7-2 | ASSLGVGVIL
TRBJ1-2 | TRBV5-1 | ASADRVGNYGYT
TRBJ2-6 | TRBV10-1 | ASSSRGQTSGANVLT
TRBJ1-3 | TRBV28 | ATGPLSGNTIY